Reported below is one T cell receptor beta chain. Its specificity is unknown. The sample originates from a study of T cell responses to AZD1222 COVID-19 vaccine. Study-wide results and limits: Across spike, vaccine-associated CD4 TCRs were found, dominant at 160-218 and 743-854. Clonal diversity may have been underestimated in mostly white British donors. Just 6 or 7 AZD1222 recipients were seropositive at baseline. Repertoires were obtained only post-peak T cell response.

J was trimmed by 4 bases and V by 0 bases; bases with no gene match: 4. This CDR3 is 15 amino acids long. Germline CDR1 SGHTA, CDR2 FQGNSA. Some clones are missing from TCRdb's copy, which holds only in-frame ones; the method was immunoSEQ multiplex PCR. The sample carries roughly 70,000 clones, over 80% recorded once. This TCR was sampled from an adult who received the MenACWY meningococcal vaccine as a control. The source material was peripheral blood, sampled 28 days after the second dose of the MenACWY control vaccine. The gene calls are TRBV7-2 and TRBJ2-7; 9 nucleotides match TRBD1. CDR3 sequence: CASSLARDREYEQYF. CDR3 in DNA: TGTGCCAGCAGCTTAGCGAGGGACAGGGAATACGAGCAGTACTTC.